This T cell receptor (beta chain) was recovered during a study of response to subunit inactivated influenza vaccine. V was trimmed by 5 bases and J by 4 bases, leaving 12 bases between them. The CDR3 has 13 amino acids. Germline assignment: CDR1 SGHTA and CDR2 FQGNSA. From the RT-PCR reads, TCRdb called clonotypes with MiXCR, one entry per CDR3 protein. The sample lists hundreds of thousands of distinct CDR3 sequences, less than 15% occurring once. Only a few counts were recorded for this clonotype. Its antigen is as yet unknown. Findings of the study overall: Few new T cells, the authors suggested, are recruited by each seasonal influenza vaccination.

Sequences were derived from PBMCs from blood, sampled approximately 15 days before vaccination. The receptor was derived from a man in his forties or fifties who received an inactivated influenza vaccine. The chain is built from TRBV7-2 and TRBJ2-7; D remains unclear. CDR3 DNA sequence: TGTGCCAGCAGCCGCCTCCCTTCTTACGAGCAGTACTTC. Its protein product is CASSRLPSYEQYF. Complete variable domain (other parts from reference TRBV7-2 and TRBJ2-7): GAGVSQSPSNKVTEKGKDVELRCDPISGHTALYWYRQSLGQGLEFLIYFQGNSAPDKSGLPSDRFSAERTGGSVSTLTIQRTQQEDSAVYLCASSRLPSYEQYFGPGTRLTVT.